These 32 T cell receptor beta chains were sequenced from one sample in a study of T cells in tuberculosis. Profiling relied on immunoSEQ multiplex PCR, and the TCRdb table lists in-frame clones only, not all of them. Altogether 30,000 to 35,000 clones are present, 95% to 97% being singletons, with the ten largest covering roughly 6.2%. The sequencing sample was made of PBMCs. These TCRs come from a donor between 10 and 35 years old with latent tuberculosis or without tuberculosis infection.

This CDR3 is CASSVAQENTEAFF. Written as DNA, the CDR3 is TGTGCCAGCAGCGTAGCACAGGAGAACACTGAAGCTTTCTTT. The rearrangement joins TRBV9 to TRBJ1-1, with D perhaps matching TRBD1 (5 bases). Trimming removed 0 bases from V and 1 base from J, with 7 bases in between. Germline V gene data show CDR1 as SGDLS and CDR2 as YYNGEE. The CDR3 consists of 14 residues.

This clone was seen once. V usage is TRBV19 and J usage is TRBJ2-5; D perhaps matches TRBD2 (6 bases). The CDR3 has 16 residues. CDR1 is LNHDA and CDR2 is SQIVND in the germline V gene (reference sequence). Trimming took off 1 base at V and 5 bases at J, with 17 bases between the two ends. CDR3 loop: CASSIGGGVATETQYF. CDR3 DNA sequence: TGTGCCAGTAGTATAGGAGGCGGGGTCGCTACGGAGACCCAGTACTTC.

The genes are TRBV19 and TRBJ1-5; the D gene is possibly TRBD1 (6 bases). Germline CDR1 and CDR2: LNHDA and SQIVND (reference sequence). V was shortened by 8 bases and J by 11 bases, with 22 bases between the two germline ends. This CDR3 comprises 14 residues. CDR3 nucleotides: TGTGCCAGTGCCCTGACAGGCCCCTCGGAGACCCAGCATTTT. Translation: CASALTGPSETQHF.

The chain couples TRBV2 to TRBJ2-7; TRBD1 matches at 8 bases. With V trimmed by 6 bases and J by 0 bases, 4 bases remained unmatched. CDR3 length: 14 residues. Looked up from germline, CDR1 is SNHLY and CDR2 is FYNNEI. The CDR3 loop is CASSAGTGSYEQYF. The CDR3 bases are TGTGCCAGCAGCGCCGGGACAGGCTCCTACGAGCAGTACTTC. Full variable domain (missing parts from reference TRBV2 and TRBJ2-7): EPEVTQTPSHQVTQMGQEVILRCVPISNHLYFYWYRQILGQKVEFLVSFYNNEISEKSEIFDDQFSVERPDGSNFTLKIRSTKLEDSAMYFCASSAGTGSYEQYFGPGTRLTVT.

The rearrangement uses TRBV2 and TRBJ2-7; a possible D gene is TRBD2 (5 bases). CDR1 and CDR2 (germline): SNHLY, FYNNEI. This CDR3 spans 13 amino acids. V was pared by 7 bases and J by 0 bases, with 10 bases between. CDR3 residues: CASKPTSSYEQYF. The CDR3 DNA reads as TGTGCCAGCAAACCAACTAGCTCCTACGAGCAGTACTTC.

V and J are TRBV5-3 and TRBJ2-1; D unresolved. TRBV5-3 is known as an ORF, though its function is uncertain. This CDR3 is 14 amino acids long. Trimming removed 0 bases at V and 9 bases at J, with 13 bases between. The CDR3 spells CARSLAFRLGEQFF. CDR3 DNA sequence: TGTGCCAGAAGCTTGGCTTTTAGACTTGGTGAGCAGTTCTTC.

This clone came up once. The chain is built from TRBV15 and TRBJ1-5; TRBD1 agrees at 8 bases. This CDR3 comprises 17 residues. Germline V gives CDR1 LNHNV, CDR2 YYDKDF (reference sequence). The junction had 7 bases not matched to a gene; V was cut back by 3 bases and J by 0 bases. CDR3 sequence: CATSRDRAGNSNQPQHF. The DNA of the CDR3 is TGTGCCACCAGCAGGGACAGGGCTGGAAATAGCAATCAGCCCCAGCATTTT.

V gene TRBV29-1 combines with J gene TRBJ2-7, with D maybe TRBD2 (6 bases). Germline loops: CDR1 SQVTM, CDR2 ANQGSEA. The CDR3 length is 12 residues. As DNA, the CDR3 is TGCTGTGTGCGGGGAAGCTCCTACGAGCAGTACTTC. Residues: CCVRGSSYEQYF.

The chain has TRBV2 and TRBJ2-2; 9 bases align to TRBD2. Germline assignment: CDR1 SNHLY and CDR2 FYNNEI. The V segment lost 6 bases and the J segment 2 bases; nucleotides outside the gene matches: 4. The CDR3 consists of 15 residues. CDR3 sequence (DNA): TGTGCCAGCAGACGCGGGGGGGCTAACACCGGGGAGCTGTTTTTT. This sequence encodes CASRRGGANTGELFF.

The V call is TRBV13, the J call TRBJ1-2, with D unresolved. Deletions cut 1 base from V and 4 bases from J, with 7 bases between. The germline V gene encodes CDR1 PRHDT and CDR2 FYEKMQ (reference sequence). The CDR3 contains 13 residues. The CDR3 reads CASSLVSPYGYTF. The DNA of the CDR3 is TGTGCCAGCAGCTTAGTGAGCCCCTATGGCTACACCTTC.

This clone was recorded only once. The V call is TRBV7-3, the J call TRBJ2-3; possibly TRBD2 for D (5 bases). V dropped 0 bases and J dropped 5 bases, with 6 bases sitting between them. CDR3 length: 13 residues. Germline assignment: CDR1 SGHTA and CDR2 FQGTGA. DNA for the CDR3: TGTGCCAGCAGCTTAACCGGGATAGATACGCAGTATTTT. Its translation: CASSLTGIDTQYF.

The chain's CDR3 is CASSYSSRADLGYTF. The CDR3 nucleotides read TGTGCCAGCAGTTACTCCTCCAGGGCCGACCTAGGCTACACCTTC. The V gene is TRBV6-6, the J gene TRBJ1-2; weak D call: TRBD1 (5 bases). Germline V gene lookup returns CDR1 MNHNY and CDR2 SVGAGI (reference sequence). The V gene lost 0 bases and the J gene lost 8 bases, with 16 bases spanning the gap. The CDR3 runs to 15 residues.

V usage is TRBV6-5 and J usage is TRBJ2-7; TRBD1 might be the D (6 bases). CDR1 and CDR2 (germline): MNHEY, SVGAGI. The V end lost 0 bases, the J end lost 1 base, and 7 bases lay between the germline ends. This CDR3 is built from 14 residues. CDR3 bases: TGTGCCAGCAGTTACTCGGACAGATCCTACGAGCAGTACTTC. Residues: CASSYSDRSYEQYF.

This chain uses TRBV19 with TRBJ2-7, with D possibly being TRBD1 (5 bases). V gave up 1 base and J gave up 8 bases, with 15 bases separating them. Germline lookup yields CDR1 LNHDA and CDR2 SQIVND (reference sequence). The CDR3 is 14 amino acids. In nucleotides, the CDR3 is TGTGCCAGTAGTATAGGTGTGCAGGGCGGTAAGCAGTACTTC. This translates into CASSIGVQGGKQYF. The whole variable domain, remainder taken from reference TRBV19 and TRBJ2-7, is DGGITQSPKYLFRKEGQNVTLSCEQNLNHDAMYWYRQDPGQGLRLIYYSQIVNDFQKGDIAEGYSVSREKKESFPLTVTSAQKNPTAFYLCASSIGVQGGKQYFGPGTRLTVT.

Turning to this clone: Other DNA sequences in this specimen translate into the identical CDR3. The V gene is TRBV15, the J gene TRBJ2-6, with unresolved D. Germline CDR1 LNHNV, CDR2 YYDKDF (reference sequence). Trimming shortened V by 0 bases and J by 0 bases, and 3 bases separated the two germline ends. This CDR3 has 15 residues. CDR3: CATSRDNSGANVLTF. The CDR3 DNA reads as TGTGCCACCAGCAGAGACAACTCTGGGGCCAACGTCCTGACTTTC.

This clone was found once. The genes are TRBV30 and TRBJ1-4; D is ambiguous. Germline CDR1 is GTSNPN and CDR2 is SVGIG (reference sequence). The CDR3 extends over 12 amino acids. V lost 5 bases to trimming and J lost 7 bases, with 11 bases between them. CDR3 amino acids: CAWGPGTEKLFF. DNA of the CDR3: TGTGCCTGGGGACCGGGAACTGAAAAACTGTTTTTT.

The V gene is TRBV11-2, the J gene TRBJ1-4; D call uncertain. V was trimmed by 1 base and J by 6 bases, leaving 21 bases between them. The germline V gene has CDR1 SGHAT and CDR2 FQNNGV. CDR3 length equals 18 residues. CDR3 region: CASSLVAAWETSDEKLFF. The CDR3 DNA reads TGTGCCAGCAGCTTAGTGGCAGCGTGGGAGACGTCGGATGAAAAACTGTTTTTT.

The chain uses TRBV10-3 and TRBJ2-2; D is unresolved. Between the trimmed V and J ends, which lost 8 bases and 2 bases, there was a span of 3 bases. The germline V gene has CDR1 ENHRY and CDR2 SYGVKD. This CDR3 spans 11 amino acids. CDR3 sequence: CAIGNTGELFF. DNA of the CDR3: TGTGCCATCGGCAACACCGGGGAGCTGTTTTTT.

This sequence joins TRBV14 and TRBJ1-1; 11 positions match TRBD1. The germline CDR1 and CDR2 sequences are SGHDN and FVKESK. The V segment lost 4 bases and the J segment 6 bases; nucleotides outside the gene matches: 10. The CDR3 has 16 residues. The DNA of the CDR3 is TGTGCCAGCAGCCTCGGGACAGGGGGTCTAAACCCTGAAGCTTTCTTT. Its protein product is CASSLGTGGLNPEAFF.

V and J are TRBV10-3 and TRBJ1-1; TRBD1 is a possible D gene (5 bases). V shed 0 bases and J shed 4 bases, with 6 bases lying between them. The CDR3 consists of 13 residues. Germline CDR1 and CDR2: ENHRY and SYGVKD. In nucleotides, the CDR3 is TGTGCCATCAGTGAGTCGGGGGGCACTGAAGCTTTCTTT. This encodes CAISESGGTEAFF.

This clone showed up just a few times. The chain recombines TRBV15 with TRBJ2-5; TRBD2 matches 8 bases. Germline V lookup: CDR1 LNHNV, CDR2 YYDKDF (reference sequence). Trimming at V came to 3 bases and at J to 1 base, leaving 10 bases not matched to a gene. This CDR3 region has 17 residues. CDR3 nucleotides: TGTGCCACCAGCAGGACTACCGGGGGGGGAGGCCAAGAGACCCAGTACTTC. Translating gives CATSRTTGGGGQETQYF.

The CDR3 DNA sequence: TGTGCCAGCAGTTCAAGTTTCGACAGGGAATACGAGCAGTACTTC. This gives the protein CASSSSFDREYEQYF. This chain uses TRBV6-5 with TRBJ2-7, with TRBD1 identical over 7 bases. Germline CDR1 is MNHEY and CDR2 is SVGAGI. The CDR3 spans 15 residues. Germline trimming cut 4 bases from V and 4 bases from J; bases unmatched to any gene: 10.

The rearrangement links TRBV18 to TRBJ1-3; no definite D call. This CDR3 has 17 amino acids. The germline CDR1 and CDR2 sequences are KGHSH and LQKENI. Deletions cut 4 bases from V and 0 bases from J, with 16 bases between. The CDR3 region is CASSLSPGSSSGNTIYF. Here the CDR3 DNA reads TGTGCCAGCTCACTATCCCCTGGGAGCAGCTCTGGAAACACCATATATTTT.

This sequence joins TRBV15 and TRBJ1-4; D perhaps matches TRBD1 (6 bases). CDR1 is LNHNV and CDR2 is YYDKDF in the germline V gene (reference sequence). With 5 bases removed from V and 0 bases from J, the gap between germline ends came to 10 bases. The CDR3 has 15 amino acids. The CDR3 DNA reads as TGTGCCACCAGCGGGGAGGGGGCAACTAATGAAAAACTGTTTTTT. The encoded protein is CATSGEGATNEKLFF.

The DNA of the CDR3 is TGTGCCAGCAGTCCCGGGGTCTGGGAGACCCAGTACTTC. It yields the protein CASSPGVWETQYF. The chain carries TRBV6-1 and TRBJ2-5; possibly TRBD2 for D (5 bases). The germline V and J ends were trimmed by 5 bases and 5 bases, with 12 bases remaining between them. In germline, CDR1 is MNHNS, CDR2 SASEGT. The CDR3 has 13 residues.

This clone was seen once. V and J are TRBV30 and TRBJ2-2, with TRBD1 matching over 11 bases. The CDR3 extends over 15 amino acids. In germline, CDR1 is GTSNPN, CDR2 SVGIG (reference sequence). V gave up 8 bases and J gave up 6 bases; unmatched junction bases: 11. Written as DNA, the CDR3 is TGTGCCGTACTTACCGGGACAGGGGGTTCCGGGGAGCTGTTTTTT. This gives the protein CAVLTGTGGSGELFF.

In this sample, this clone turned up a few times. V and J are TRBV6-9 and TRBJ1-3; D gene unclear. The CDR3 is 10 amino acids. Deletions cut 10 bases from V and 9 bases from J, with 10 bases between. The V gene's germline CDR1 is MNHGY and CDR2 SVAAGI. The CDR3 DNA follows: TGTGCCACTAGAACGAGCACCATATATTTT. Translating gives CATRTSTIYF.

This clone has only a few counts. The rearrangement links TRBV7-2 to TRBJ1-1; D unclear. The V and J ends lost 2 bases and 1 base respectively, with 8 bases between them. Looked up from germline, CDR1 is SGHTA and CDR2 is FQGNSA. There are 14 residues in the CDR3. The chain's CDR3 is CASSLTTGNTEAFF. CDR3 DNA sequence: TGTGCCAGCAGCTTAACTACGGGGAACACTGAAGCTTTCTTT.

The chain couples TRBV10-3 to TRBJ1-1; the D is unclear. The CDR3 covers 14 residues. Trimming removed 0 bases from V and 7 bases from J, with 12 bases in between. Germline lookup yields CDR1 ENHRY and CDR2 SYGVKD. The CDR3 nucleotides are TGTGCCATCAGTGAGTCTGGGCTACCACGTGAAGCTTTCTTT. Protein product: CAISESGLPREAFF.

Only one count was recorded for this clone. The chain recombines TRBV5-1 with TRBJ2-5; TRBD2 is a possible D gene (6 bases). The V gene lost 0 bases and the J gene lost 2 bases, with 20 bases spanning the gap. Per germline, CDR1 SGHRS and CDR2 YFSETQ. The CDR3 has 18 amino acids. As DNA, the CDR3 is TGCGCCAGCAGCTTGGGGTCTGGTGGAGGACTAAGACAAGAGACCCAGTACTTC. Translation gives CASSLGSGGGLRQETQYF.

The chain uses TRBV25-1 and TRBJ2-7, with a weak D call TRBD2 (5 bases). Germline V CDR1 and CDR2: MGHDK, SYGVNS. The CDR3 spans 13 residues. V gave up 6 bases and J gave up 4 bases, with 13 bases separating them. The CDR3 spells CASSERGLYEQYF. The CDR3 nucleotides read TGTGCCAGCAGCGAGCGAGGGTTGTACGAGCAGTACTTC.

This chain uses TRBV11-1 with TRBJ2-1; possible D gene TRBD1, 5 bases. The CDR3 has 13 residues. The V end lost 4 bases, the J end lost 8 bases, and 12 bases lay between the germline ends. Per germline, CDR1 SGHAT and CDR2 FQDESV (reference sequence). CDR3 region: CASSSRDSYEQFF. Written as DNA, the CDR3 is TGTGCCAGCAGCTCCAGGGATAGCTATGAGCAGTTCTTC.